The 8 T cell receptor beta chains given below trace back to one sample, sequenced in a study of OX40 agonist ivuxolimab in advanced cancers. The repertoire was sequenced with immunoSEQ multiplex PCR; TCRdb's copy has only in-frame clones and lacks some. Of roughly 29,000 clones detected, about nine tenths appear once; the ten largest clones hold approximately 9%. Sequencing was performed on CD4+ or CD8+ T cells sorted from blood, taken in a trial of the OX40 agonist ivuxolimab. These receptors were collected from an adult with an advanced solid tumor such as melanoma, head and neck, liver or kidney cancer.

CDR3 sequence reads: CASSYSSSGGYTF. The CDR3 DNA is TGTGCCAGCAGTTACTCTTCGTCCGGAGGCTACACCTTC. The chain combines TRBV6-6 with TRBJ1-2, with unresolved D. This CDR3 is 13 amino acids long. Trimming pared 0 bases from V and 8 bases from J, leaving 10 bases between. Germline CDR1 is MNHNY and CDR2 is SVGAGI (reference sequence).

This chain links TRBV4-2 with TRBJ1-1; TRBD1 might be the D (6 bases). The germline V and J ends were trimmed by 0 bases and 3 bases, with 20 bases remaining between them. This CDR3 is built from 18 residues. CDR1 is LGHNA, CDR2 YNFKEQ, per germline. CDR3: CASSQDSGTSYMDTEAFF. DNA of the CDR3: TGTGCCAGCAGCCAAGATTCAGGGACATCCTACATGGACACTGAAGCTTTCTTT.

The chain couples TRBV4-1 to TRBJ2-1; TRBD1 is a possible D gene (5 bases). This CDR3 contains 11 residues. The V gene lost 1 base and the J gene lost 10 bases, with 5 bases spanning the gap. Germline values: CDR1 MGHRA, CDR2 YSYEKL. For the CDR3, the DNA is TGCGCCAGCAGCCAAGGGACAGAGCAGTTCTTC. It specifies CASSQGTEQFF.

The chain has TRBV11-1 and TRBJ1-3; the D is unclear. CDR1 and CDR2 (germline): SGHAT, FQDESV (reference sequence). Trimming left V 5 bases short and J 4 bases short, with 6 bases between. The CDR3 is made up of 12 amino acids. CDR3 region: CASSGVGNTIYF. CDR3 nucleotide sequence: TGTGCCAGCAGCGGCGTGGGAAACACCATATATTTT.

The chain is built from TRBV6-5 and TRBJ2-7; no reliable D call. Trimming took 7 bases from V and 6 from J, leaving 13 bases between them. The CDR3 has 12 amino acids. Germline assignment: CDR1 MNHEY and CDR2 SVGAGI. The CDR3 DNA follows: TGTGCCAGCACCAACAAGGGTCCCGAGCAGTACTTC. Protein product: CASTNKGPEQYF.

The V and J genes are TRBV29-1 and TRBJ1-3; weak D call: TRBD1 (5 bases). The CDR3 is made up of 12 amino acids. Trimming shortened V by 7 bases and J by 2 bases, and 9 bases separated the two germline ends. Germline-derived CDR1 and CDR2 are SQVTM and ANQGSEA. The CDR3 bases are TGCAGCGCCAGGGTGACTGGAAACACCATATATTTT. This sequence encodes CSARVTGNTIYF.

The CDR3 nucleotides are TGTGCCAGCAGCTTTCCCACAGGGGATAGATCCTACAATGAGCAGTTCTTC. Translated: CASSFPTGDRSYNEQFF. The chain combines TRBV5-6 with TRBJ2-1; 7 bases align to TRBD1. Germline CDR1 SGHDT, CDR2 YYEEEE. Unmatched junction bases numbered 9, after V lost 2 bases and J lost 1 base. This CDR3 is 17 amino acids long. The full variable domain, completed using reference TRBV5-6 and TRBJ2-1, is DAGVTQSPTHLIKTRGQQVTLRCSPKSGHDTVSWYQQALGQGPQFIFQYYEEEERQRGNFPDRFSGHQFPNYSSELNVNALLLGDSALYLCASSFPTGDRSYNEQFFGPGTRLTVL.

This clone appeared a single time. V and J are TRBV5-1 and TRBJ2-5, with 7 bases that match TRBD2. The CDR3 is made up of 15 amino acids. V lost 4 bases and J lost 1; bases outside the gene matches: 7. Germline CDR1 reads SGHRS; CDR2 reads YFSETQ. CDR3 loop: CASSPWTSSQETQYF. DNA of the CDR3: TGCGCCAGCAGCCCGTGGACTAGTTCCCAAGAGACCCAGTACTTC.